The entry that follows covers one TCR beta chain sequence. The antigen remains undetermined. This sample stems from a study of T cells in Graves' hyperthyroidism and ophthalmopathy. Overall study: Before treatment of any kind, peripheral blood was taken at initial diagnosis. Findings and limits, study-wide: A model built on 13 V-J features separated ophthalmopathy from stable hyperthyroidism.

Germline V gene lookup returns CDR1 SGHVS and CDR2 FQNEAQ. Trimming removed 1 base from V and 8 bases from J, with 11 bases in between. The CDR3 has 14 amino acids. RNA transcripts served as the template for amplifying TCR beta CDR3 regions. The primer set for the first-round RT-PCR of the TCR CDR3 was HTBI. TCRdb used MiXCR to reprocess the multiplex PCR reads, holding one entry per CDR3 protein. The data show about 770,000 distinct CDR3 sequences, 18% seen once. Preceding any ophthalmopathy symptoms, the blood sample dates from first hyperthyroidism diagnosis. Each 10 ml fresh peripheral blood draw supplied the PBMCs.

The TCR originated in a woman in her fifties or sixties with Graves' hyperthyroidism that later progressed to Graves' ophthalmopathy. V gene TRBV7-8 combines with J gene TRBJ1-4; TRBD1 is a possible D gene (6 bases). Sequencing input: blood. CDR3 sequence (DNA): TGTGCCAGCAGCTTAGAAGGGGGGGACGAAAAACTGTTTTTT. This codes for CASSLEGGDEKLFF.